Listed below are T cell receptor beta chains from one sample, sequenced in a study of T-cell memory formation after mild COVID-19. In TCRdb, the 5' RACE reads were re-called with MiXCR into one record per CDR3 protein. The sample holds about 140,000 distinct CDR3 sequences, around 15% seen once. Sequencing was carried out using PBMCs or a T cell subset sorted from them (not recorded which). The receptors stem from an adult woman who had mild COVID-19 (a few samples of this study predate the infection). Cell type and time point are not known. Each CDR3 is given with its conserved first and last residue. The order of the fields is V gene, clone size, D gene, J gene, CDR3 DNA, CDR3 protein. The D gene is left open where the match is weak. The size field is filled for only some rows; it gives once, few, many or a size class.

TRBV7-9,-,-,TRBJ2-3,TGTGCCAGTGCGGGGAGAATGTTATGTGCGGATACGCAGTATTTT,CASAGRMLCADTQYF
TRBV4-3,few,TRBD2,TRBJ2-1,TGCGCCAGCAGCCAAGGGGGACTAGCGGGAGGCGATGAGCAGTTCTTC,CASSQGGLAGGDEQFF
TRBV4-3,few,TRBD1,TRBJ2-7,TGCGCCAGCAGCCAAGGCGGCCCCGGTCAGGGGGAATACGAGCAGTACTTC,CASSQGGPGQGEYEQYF
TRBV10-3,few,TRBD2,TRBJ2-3,TGTGCCATCATGGGGACTAGCGGGAGGGCTGGAGATACGCAGTATTTT,CAIMGTSGRAGDTQYF
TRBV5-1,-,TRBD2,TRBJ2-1,TGCGCCAGCAGCTTGGTAGCGGGCGAAAACAATGAGCAGTTCTTC,CASSLVAGENNEQFF
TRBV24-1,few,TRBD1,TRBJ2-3,TGTGCCACCAGTGACAGGGGGATTTATGCTAGCACAGATACGCAGTATTTT,CATSDRGIYASTDTQYF
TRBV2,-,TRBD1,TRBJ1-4,TGTGCCAGCAGGAACAGGGGGCTGGAGAGAACTAATGAAAAACTGTTTTTT,CASRNRGLERTNEKLFF
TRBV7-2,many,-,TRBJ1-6,TGTGCCAGCAGCTATCCTCAGACGAAATCACCCCTCCACTTT,CASSYPQTKSPLHF
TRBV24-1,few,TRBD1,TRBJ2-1,TGTGCCACCAGTGGACCCTCAGGGGGCGCGTCTTCCTACAATGAGCAGTTCTTC,CATSGPSGGASSYNEQFF
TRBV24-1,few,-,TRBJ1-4,TGTGCCACCAGTGATCCGAATGGCGAAAAACTGTTTTTT,CATSDPNGEKLFF
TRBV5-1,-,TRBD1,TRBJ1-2,TGCGCCAGCAGCCCGGGACAGGCGACCTATGGCTACACCTTC,CASSPGQATYGYTF
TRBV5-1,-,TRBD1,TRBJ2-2,TGCGCCAGCAGCTTGGTACCCGGGACAGGTACCGGGGAGCTGTTTTTT,CASSLVPGTGTGELFF
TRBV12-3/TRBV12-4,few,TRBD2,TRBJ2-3,TGTGCCAGCAGTCACACTAGCGGGAGTTCAGATACGCAGTATTTT,CASSHTSGSSDTQYF
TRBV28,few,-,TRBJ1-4,TGTGCCAGCTGGAAAGGGAGGGCTAATGAAAAACTGTTTTTT,CASWKGRANEKLFF
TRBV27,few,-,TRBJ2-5,TGTGCCAGCAGTTTAACGTATACAGGAGAGACCCAGTACTTC,CASSLTYTGETQYF
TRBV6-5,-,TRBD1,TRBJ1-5,TGTGCCAGCAGTTACCCCGGTATGCGACAGGGGCAGCCCCAGCATTTT,CASSYPGMRQGQPQHF
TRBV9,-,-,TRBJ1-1,TGTGCCAGCAGCGCGGGGGTGGGGTGGAACACTGAAGCTTTCTTT,CASSAGVGWNTEAFF
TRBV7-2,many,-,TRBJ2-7,TGTGCCAGCAGCTTAGCCATAGGTTCAGCCTACGAGCAGTACTTC,CASSLAIGSAYEQYF
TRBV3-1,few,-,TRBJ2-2,TGTGCCAGCAGCCGCGCCACCGGGGAGCTGTTTTTT,CASSRATGELFF
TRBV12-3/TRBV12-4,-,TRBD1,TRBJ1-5,TGTGCCAGCAGTCCAACAGGGGCGAAGAATCAGCCCCAGCATTTT,CASSPTGAKNQPQHF
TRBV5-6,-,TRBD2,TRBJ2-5,TGTGCCAGCAGTTTTACGCTAGCGGGAGGGGAGACCCAGTACTTC,CASSFTLAGGETQYF
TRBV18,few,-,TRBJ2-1,TGTGCCAGCTCAATCCGACCGGCGAGTGAGCAGTTCTTC,CASSIRPASEQFF
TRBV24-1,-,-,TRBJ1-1,TGTGCCACCAGTGGTCCGGGAGGAACTGAAGCTTTCTTT,CATSGPGGTEAFF
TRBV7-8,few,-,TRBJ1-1,TGTGCCAGCACCGGGAGGGCAGACATGAACACTGAAGCTTTCTTT,CASTGRADMNTEAFF
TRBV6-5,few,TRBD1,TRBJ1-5,TGTGCCAGCAGTCGAAGTTCGGACAGGCTTCAGGTCCAGCCCCAGCATTTT,CASSRSSDRLQVQPQHF
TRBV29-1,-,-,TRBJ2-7,TGCAGCGGGGCCGGGACGGCAGACTCCTACGAGCAGTACTTC,CSGAGTADSYEQYF
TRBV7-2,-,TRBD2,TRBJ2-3,TGTGCCAGCAGCATAAGCGGGACCGGTAGCACAGATACGCAGTATTTT,CASSISGTGSTDTQYF
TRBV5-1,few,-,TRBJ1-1,TGCGCCAGCAGCTTGGCCGAGGGAATCAGCACTGAAGCTTTCTTT,CASSLAEGISTEAFF
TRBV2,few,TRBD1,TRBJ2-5,TGTGCCAGCAGTGCAGGGACAGGGACAGAGACCCAGTACTTC,CASSAGTGTETQYF
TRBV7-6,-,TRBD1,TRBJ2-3,TGTGCCAGCAGCTTAGCCAGGGACAGCCACACAGATACGCAGTATTTT,CASSLARDSHTDTQYF
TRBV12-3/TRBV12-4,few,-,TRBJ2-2,TGTGCCAGCAGACAGCTAAACACCGGGGAGCTGTTTTTT,CASRQLNTGELFF
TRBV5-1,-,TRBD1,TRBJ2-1,TGCGCCAGCAGCTTGGTCTCGGACAGGCACCACAATGAGCAGTTCTTC,CASSLVSDRHHNEQFF
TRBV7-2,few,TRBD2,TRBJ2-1,TGTGCCAGCAGCCCCAACCCAGCGGGAGTCGGGAATGAGCAGTTCTTC,CASSPNPAGVGNEQFF
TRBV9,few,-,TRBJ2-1,TGTGCCAGCAGCGTAGGGCAAAACTCCTACAATGAGCAGTTCTTC,CASSVGQNSYNEQFF
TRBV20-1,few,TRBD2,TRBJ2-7,TGCAGTGCTGTTCCCGGGACTAGCGGGAGTCTGTACTTC,CSAVPGTSGSLYF
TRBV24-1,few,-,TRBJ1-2,TGTGCCACCAGTGGGGCAGACTATGGCTACACCTTC,CATSGADYGYTF
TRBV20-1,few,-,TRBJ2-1,TGCAGTGCTAGAGATCCGGGGCGGGGAAACAATGAGCAGTTCTTC,CSARDPGRGNNEQFF
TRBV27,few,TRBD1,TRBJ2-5,TGTGCCAGCAGTCCCTGGGCTGGGACAGTCCAAGAGACCCAGTACTTC,CASSPWAGTVQETQYF
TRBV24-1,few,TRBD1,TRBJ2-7,TGTGCCACCAGTGAAACCGGGACAGGCAGCTCCTACGAGCAGTACTTC,CATSETGTGSSYEQYF
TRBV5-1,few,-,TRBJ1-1,TGCGCCAGCAGCTCCGACAGCATGAACACTGAAGCTTTCTTT,CASSSDSMNTEAFF
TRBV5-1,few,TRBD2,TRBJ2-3,TGCGCCAGCAGTAAGGTAGCGGGAGAGGTGGCAGATACGCAGTATTTT,CASSKVAGEVADTQYF
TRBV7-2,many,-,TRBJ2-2,TGTGCCAGCAGCTGGGGGACGTCGGGGACCGGGGAGCTGTTTTTT,CASSWGTSGTGELFF
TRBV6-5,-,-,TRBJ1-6,TGTGCCAGCCGGGGCGGACAAGTCCCTCTCTATAATTCACCCCTCCACTTT,CASRGGQVPLYNSPLHF
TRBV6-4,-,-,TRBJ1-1,TGTGCCAGCAGTGAGTCGGGGGGTGGAACTGAAGCTTTCTTT,CASSESGGGTEAFF
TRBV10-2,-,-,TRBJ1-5,TGCGCCAGCAGTGGCTTGGCAGGGGTTGGTGGCAATCAGCCCCAGCATTTT,CASSGLAGVGGNQPQHF
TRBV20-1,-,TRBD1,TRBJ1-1,TGCAGTGCTAGGGTAGGGGACAGCCCTTTTGGCACTGAAGCTTTCTTT,CSARVGDSPFGTEAFF
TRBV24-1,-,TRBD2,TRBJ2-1,TGTGCCACCTCGGGTAGCGGGGGGGCTGACTACAATGAGCAGTTCTTC,CATSGSGGADYNEQFF
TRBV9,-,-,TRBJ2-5,TGTGCCAGCAGCTCCGGGACTGGGGAGACCCAGTACTTC,CASSSGTGETQYF
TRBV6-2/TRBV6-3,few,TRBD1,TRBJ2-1,TGTGCCAGCAATCCCGGGACGGGGAGGACAGGGGGCAATGAGCAGTTCTTC,CASNPGTGRTGGNEQFF
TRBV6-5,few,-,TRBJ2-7,TGTGCCAGCAGTTACGGCAGTCACGAGCAGTACTTC,CASSYGSHEQYF
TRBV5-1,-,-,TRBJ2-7,TGCGCCAGCAGCGAGACAGGACCGGGCGGCTCCTACGAGCAGTACTTC,CASSETGPGGSYEQYF
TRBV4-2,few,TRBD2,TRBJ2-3,TGTGCCAGCAGCCCCCCCTGGGAGACAGCGGGAGTAGAAGCAGATACGCAGTATTTT,CASSPPWETAGVEADTQYF
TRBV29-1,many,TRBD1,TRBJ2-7,TGCAGCGTCGCAGGGGGCCAAAACGAGCAGTACTTC,CSVAGGQNEQYF
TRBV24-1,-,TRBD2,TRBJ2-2,TGTGCCACCAGTGTAAGCGGGAGTTCCGGGGAGCTGTTTTTT,CATSVSGSSGELFF
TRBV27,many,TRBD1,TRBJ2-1,TGTGCCAGCAGTCAGACAGGGGGCTCTTTGATTCCTTACAATGAGCAGTTCTTC,CASSQTGGSLIPYNEQFF
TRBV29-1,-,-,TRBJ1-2,TGCAGCGTTGGGGGGCGACACTATGGCTACACCTTC,CSVGGRHYGYTF
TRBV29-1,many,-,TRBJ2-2,TGCAGCGTTGACACCGGGAACACCGGGGAGCTGTTTTTT,CSVDTGNTGELFF
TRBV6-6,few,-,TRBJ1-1,TGTGCCAGCAGTTACATCCGGGCAGGGGAGGCTTTCTTT,CASSYIRAGEAFF
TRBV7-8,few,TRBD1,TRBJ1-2,TGTGCCAGCAGCGCGCGGACAGGCTATGGCTACACCTTC,CASSARTGYGYTF